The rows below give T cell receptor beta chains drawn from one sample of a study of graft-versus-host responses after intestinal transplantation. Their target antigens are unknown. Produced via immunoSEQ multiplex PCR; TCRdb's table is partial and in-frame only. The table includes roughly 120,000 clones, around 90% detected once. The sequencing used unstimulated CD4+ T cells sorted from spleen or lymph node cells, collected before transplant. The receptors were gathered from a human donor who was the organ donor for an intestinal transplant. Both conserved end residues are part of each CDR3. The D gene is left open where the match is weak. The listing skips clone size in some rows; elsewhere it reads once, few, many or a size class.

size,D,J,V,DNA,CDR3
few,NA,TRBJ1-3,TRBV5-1,TGCGCCAGCAACTCTGGTGATGGAAACACCATATATTTT,CASNSGDGNTIYF
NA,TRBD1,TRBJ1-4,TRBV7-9,TGTGCCAGCAGCTCAGGGGGGGAGGCTAATGAAAAACTGTTTTTT,CASSSGGEANEKLFF
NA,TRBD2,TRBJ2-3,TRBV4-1,TGCGCCAGCAGCCAAGAAGTGTTAGCGGGAGATACGCAGTATTTT,CASSQEVLAGDTQYF
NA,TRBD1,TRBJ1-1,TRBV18,TGTGCCAGCTCACCGAGGGGGCTCGGCACTGAAGCTTTCTTT,CASSPRGLGTEAFF
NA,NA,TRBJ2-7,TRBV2,TGTGCCAGCAGTGATCGTAGGTACGAGCAGTACTTC,CASSDRRYEQYF
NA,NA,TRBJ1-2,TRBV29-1,TGCAGCGTTGAAAAAGGCGGGGGTCTAGAGTATGGCTACACCTTC,CSVEKGGGLEYGYTF
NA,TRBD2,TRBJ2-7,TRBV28,TGTGCCAGCAGCCTCTTGGGAGGGCCGAGCTACGAGCAGTACTTC,CASSLLGGPSYEQYF
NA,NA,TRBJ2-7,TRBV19,TGTGCCAGTAGTCTCCAACCCCTCCGGGGGGCTTCGGGAGTTTCCTACGAGCAGTACTTC,CASSLQPLRGASGVSYEQYF
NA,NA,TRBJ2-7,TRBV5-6,TGTGCCAGCAGCTTGACAACCTACGAGCAGTACTTC,CASSLTTYEQYF
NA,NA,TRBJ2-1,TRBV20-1,TGCAGTGCCCCTCCGAGGGAGCTGGAGTTCTTC,CSAPPRELEFF
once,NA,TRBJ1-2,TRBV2,TGTGCCAGCAGTGAGGGGTACAGGGACTATGGCTACACCTTC,CASSEGYRDYGYTF
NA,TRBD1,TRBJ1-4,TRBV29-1,TGCAGCGCGGGACAGGGGGCGCATAATGAAAAACTGTTTTTT,CSAGQGAHNEKLFF
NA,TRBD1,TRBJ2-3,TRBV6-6,TGTGCCAGCAGTCCCGGGACAGGTGTAAGTACGCAGTATTTT,CASSPGTGVSTQYF
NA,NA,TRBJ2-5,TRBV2,TGTGCCAGCAGTGTTGATAGCCAAGAGACCCAGTACTTC,CASSVDSQETQYF
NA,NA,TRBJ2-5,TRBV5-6,TGTGCCAGCAGCTTGACTAGCGAGACCCAGTACTTC,CASSLTSETQYF
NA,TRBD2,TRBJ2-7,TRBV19,TGTGCCAGTAGTATCCCGGGACTAGAGAACGAGCAGTACTTC,CASSIPGLENEQYF
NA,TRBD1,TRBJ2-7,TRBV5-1,TGCGCCAGCAGCTTGGGAGCAGGGGGCTCTAACGAGCAGTACTTC,CASSLGAGGSNEQYF
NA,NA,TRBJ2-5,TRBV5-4,TGTGCCAGCAGCCCCCGGACCGCCAGTCGGGAGACCCAGTACTTC,CASSPRTASRETQYF
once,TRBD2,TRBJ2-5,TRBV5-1,TGCGCCAGCAGCCTAGCGGGAGGAGAGACCCAGTACTTC,CASSLAGGETQYF
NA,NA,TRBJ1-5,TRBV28,TGTGCCAGCAGTTTCGGGGCGGGGGATCGCAATCAGCCCCAGCATTTT,CASSFGAGDRNQPQHF
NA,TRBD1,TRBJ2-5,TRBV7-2,TGTGCCAGCAGCTTAGTTCAGGGGGCAGAGACCCAGTACTTC,CASSLVQGAETQYF
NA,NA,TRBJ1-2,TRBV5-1,TGCGCCAGCAGCTTCGAGGGCGCGTCAGATGGCTACACCTTC,CASSFEGASDGYTF
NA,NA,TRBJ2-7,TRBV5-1,TGCGCCAGCAGCTTGTTACCGAGCTCCTACGAGCAGTACTTC,CASSLLPSSYEQYF
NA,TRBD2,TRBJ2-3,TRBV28,TGTGCCAGCAGGGGGGGGGACTTCGGGACAGATACGCAGTATTTT,CASRGGDFGTDTQYF
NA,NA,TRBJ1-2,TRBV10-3,TGTGCCATCAGGGGGACCAGGGACGGGGGCTACACCTTC,CAIRGTRDGGYTF
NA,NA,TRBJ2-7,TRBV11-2,TGTGCCAGCAGCTTAGATAGGGGTAGCGGCAACTACGAGCAGTACTTC,CASSLDRGSGNYEQYF
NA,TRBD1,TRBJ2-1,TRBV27,TGTGCCAGCAGTCACCGACAGGGTGAGAATGAGCAGTTCTTC,CASSHRQGENEQFF
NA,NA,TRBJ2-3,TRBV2,TGTGCCAGCAGTGAAGTCGGTGGACACACAGATACGCAGTATTTT,CASSEVGGHTDTQYF
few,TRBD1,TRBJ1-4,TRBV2,TGTGCCAGCAGAGGGGGCGTTAATGAAAAACTGTTTTTT,CASRGGVNEKLFF
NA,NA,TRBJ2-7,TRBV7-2,TGTGCCAGCAGCTTTGCGACAGGCTCCTACGAGCAGTACTTC,CASSFATGSYEQYF
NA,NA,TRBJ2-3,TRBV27,TGTGCCAGCAGTTTACGGTGGCTGACAGATACGCAGTATTTT,CASSLRWLTDTQYF
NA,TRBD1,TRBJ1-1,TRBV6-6,TGTGCCAGCAGGAACCCGGGACAGGACCTCAAAAAAGCTTTCTTT,CASRNPGQDLKKAFF
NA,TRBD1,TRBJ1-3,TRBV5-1,TGCGCCAGCAGCCCGCAGGCAGGGGGGTTATCGGGAAACACCATATATTTT,CASSPQAGGLSGNTIYF
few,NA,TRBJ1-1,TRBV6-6,TGTGCCAGCAGTTTACGGGGTGGGAACACTGAAGCTTTCTTT,CASSLRGGNTEAFF
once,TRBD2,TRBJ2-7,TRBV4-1,TGCGCCAGCAGCCAACAGGGACTAGCGGGGGTCTACGAGCAGTACTTC,CASSQQGLAGVYEQYF
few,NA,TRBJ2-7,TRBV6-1,TGTGCCACCACCGTCGGGCAGCTACCCTACGAGCAGTACTTC,CATTVGQLPYEQYF
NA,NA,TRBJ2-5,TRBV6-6,TGTGCCAGCAGTTACTCGACGGCTAGCGAGACCCAGTACTTC,CASSYSTASETQYF
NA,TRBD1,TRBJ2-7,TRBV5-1,TGCGCCAGCAGCGTTACCGGGACAGGGGTCTACGAGCAGTACTTC,CASSVTGTGVYEQYF
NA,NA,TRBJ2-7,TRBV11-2,TGTGCCAGCAGCTTAGAAGGCGGCACCTACGAGCAGTACTTC,CASSLEGGTYEQYF
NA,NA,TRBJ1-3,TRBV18,TGTGCCAGCTCAATAGGGGAAGCAAACACCATATATTTT,CASSIGEANTIYF
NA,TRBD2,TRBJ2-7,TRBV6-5,TGTGCCAGCCAACTAGCGGGAGGTCCCTACGAGCAGTACTTC,CASQLAGGPYEQYF
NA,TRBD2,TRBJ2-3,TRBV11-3,TGTGCCGGCAGCTTAGGTCGACTAGCGGGAGCCACAGATACGCAGTATTTT,CAGSLGRLAGATDTQYF
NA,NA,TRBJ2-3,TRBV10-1,TGCGCCAGCAGTGATAGCGCAGATACGCAGTATTTT,CASSDSADTQYF
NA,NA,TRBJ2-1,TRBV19,TGTGCCAGTAGTATTGAGCGTGAGCAGTTCTTC,CASSIEREQFF
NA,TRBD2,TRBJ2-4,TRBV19,TGTGCCAGTAGTTCTCCTAGCGGGAGCATTCAGTACTTC,CASSSPSGSIQYF
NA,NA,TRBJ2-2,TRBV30,TGTGCCTGGAGTCCAGGGCCCGGGGAGCTGTTTTTT,CAWSPGPGELFF
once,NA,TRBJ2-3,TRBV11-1,TGTGCCAGCAGCTTTGGGCCTGTAAACACAGATACGCAGTATTTT,CASSFGPVNTDTQYF
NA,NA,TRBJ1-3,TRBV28,TGTGCCAGCAGTTCCCCAGGAAACACCATATATTTT,CASSSPGNTIYF
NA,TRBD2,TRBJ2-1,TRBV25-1,TGTGCCAGCGCCCCTAGCGGGAGTAACGATGAGCAGTTCTTC,CASAPSGSNDEQFF
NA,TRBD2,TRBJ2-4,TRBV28,TGTGCCAGCAGCCCGGGACTAGCGGGAGTTCAAGGAAACATTCAGTACTTC,CASSPGLAGVQGNIQYF
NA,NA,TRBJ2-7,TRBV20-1,TGCAGTGCTGGGGGGACCTACGAGCAGTACTTC,CSAGGTYEQYF
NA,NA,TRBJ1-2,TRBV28,TGTGCCAGCAGTTTAATAGGTAGTGGCTTCGGCTACACCTTC,CASSLIGSGFGYTF
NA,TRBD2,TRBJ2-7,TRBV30,TGTGCCTTGGAGTGGGGGCTAGCGGGATCCTACGAGCAGTACTTC,CALEWGLAGSYEQYF
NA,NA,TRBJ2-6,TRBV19,TGTGCCAGTAGTATCGGCAGGGCCTCTGGGGCCAACGTCCTGACTTTC,CASSIGRASGANVLTF
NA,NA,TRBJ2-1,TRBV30,TGTGCCTGGAGTGGGGGACTTCACAATGAGCAGTTCTTC,CAWSGGLHNEQFF
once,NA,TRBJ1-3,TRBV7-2,TGTGCCAGCAGCTGGACTCCGGGACCCCGGTCCGGAAACACCATATATTTT,CASSWTPGPRSGNTIYF
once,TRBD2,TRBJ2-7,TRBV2,TGTGCCAGCACCCCCGGACTAGCGGGAGGGCAAGAGCAGTACTTC,CASTPGLAGGQEQYF
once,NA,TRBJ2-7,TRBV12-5,TGTGCTAGTGGCGTATACTACGAGCAGTACTTC,CASGVYYEQYF
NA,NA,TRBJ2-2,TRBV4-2,TGTGCCAGCAGCCAAGATACCCCCGGGGAGCTGTTTTTT,CASSQDTPGELFF